This record looks at one T cell receptor (beta chain) sequence and its context. The CDR3 totals 12 residues. Germline CDR1 LGHDT, CDR2 YNNKEL (reference sequence). V was clipped by 2 bases and J by 5 bases, with 4 bases between them. This sample was taken from a study of control samples from healthy donors and cancer patients. Only in-frame clones appear in the TCRdb table, and some are missing; sequencing was by immunoSEQ multiplex PCR. Among 150,000 to 170,000 clones listed, roughly 94% were seen once. The V and J genes are TRBV3-1 (or the pseudogene TRBV3-2) and TRBJ2-1; D not resolved. Sequencing input: blood. The source of this sequence is a man aged 35-49 years in good health. For the CDR3, the DNA is TGTGCCAGCAGCCAATCGGACAATGAGCAGTTCTTC. It is translated as CASSQSDNEQFF.